This T cell receptor (beta chain) is from a study of blood T cell repertoires in COVID-19. CDR3 length: 14 residues. The J segment lost 4 bases and the V segment lost 10 bases, leaving 8 bases of the junction unmatched. CDR1 and CDR2 (germline): LNHDA, SQIVND (reference sequence). Clones were read by immunoSEQ multiplex PCR, and TCRdb kept only the in-frame ones, dropping some. The table records around 82,000 clones, roughly 85% of them present only once. Source material: peripheral blood. The sequence came from a man over 45 with COVID-19, enrolled during active disease. The V call is TRBV19, the J call TRBJ2-2; 8 positions match TRBD2. CDR3 sequence reads: CATSPGGSTGELFF. CDR3 coding DNA: TGTGCCACCTCCCCGGGAGGGAGCACCGGGGAGCTGTTTTTT.